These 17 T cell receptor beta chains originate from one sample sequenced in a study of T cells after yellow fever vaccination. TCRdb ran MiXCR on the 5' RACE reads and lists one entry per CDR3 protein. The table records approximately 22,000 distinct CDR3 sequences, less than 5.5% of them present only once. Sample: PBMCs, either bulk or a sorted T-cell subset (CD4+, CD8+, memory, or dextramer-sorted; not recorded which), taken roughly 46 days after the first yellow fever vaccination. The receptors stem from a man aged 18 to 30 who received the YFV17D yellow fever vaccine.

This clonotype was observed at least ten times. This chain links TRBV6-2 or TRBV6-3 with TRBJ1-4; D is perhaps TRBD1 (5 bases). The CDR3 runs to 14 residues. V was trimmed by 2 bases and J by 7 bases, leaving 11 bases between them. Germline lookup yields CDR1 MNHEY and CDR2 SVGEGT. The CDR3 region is CASSYVNGGEKLFF. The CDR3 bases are TGTGCCAGCAGTTACGTGAACGGGGGTGAAAAACTGTTTTTT.

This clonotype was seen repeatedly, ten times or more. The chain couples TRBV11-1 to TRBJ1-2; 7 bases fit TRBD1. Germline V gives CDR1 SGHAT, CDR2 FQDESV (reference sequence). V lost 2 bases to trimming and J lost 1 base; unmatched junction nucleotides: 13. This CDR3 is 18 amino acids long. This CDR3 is CASSLLGTVGQYNYGYTF. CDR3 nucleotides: TGTGCCAGCAGCTTATTAGGGACAGTGGGCCAATATAACTATGGCTACACCTTC.

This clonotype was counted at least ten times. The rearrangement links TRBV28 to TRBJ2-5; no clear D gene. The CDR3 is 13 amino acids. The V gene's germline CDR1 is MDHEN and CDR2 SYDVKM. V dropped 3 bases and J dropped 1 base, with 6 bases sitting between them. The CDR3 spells CASSFPAQETQYF. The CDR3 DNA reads TGTGCCAGCAGTTTTCCGGCCCAAGAGACCCAGTACTTC.

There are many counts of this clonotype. The CDR3 DNA reads TGCAGTGCTAGAGATCTATACAGCCCCCGACTAGCGGGCACAGATACGCAGTATTTT. This translates into CSARDLYSPRLAGTDTQYF. V gene TRBV20-1 combines with J gene TRBJ2-3, with 9 bases aligning to TRBD2. The V segment lost 0 bases and the J segment 1 base; nucleotides outside the gene matches: 14. CDR1 and CDR2 (germline): DFQATT, SNEGSKA (reference sequence). This CDR3 region has 19 residues.

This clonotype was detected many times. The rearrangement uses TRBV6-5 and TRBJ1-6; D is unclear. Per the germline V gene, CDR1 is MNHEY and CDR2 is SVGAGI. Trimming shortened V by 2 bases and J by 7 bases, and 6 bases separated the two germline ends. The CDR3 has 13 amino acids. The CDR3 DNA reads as TGTGCCAGCAGTTACACAGTAAATTCACCCCTCCACTTT. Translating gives CASSYTVNSPLHF.

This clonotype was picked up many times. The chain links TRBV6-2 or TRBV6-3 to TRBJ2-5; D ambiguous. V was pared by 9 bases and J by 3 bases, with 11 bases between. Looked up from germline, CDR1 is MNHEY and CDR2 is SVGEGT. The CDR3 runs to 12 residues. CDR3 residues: CASANREETQYF. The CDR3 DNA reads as TGTGCCAGTGCCAACCGGGAAGAGACCCAGTACTTC.

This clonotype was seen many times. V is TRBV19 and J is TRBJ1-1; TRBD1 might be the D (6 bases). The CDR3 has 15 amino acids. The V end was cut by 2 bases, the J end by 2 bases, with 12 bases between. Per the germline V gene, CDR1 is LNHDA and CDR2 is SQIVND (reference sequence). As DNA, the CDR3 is TGTGCCAGTAGTATAATAGACAGGAAAAACACTGAAGCTTTCTTT. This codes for CASSIIDRKNTEAFF.

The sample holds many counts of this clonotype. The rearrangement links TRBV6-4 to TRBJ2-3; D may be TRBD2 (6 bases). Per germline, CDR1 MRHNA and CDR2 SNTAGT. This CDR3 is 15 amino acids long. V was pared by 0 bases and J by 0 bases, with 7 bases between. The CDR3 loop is CASSDSAGSTDTQYF. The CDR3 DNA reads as TGTGCCAGCAGTGACTCAGCGGGTAGCACAGATACGCAGTATTTT.

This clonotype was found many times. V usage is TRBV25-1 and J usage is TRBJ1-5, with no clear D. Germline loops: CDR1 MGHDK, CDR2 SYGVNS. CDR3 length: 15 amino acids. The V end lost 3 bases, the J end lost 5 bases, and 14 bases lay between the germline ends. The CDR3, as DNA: TGTGCCAGCAGTGAGGGAGACGGAAACTATCAGCCCCAGCATTTT. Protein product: CASSEGDGNYQPQHF.

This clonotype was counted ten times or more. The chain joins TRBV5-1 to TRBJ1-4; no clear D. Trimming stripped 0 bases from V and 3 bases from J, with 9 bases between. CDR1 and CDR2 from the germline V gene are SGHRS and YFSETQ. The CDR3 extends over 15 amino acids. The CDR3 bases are TGCGCCAGCAGCTTGGCCGGCCCGCCTAATGAAAAACTGTTTTTT. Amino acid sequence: CASSLAGPPNEKLFF.

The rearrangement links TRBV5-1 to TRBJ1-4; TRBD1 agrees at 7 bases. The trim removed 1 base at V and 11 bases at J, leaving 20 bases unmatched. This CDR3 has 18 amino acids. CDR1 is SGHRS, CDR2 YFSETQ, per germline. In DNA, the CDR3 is TGCGCCAGCAGCTTGTCTTTGGGGTCCGGACAGGAAAGGTCCAAACTGTTTTTT. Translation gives CASSLSLGSGQERSKLFF.

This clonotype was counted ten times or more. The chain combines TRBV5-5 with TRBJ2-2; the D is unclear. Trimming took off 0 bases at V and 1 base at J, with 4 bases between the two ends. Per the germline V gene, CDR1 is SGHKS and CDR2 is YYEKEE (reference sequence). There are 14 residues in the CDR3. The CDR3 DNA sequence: TGTGCCAGCAGCTTGGTCCTGAACACCGGGGAGCTGTTTTTT. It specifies CASSLVLNTGELFF.

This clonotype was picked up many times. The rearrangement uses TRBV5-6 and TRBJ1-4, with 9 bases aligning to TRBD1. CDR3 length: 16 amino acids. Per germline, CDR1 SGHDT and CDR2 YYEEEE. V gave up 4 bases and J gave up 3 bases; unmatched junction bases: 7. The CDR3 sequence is CASSLLQGAANEKLFF. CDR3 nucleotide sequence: TGTGCCAGCAGCCTACTACAGGGGGCAGCTAATGAAAAACTGTTTTTT.

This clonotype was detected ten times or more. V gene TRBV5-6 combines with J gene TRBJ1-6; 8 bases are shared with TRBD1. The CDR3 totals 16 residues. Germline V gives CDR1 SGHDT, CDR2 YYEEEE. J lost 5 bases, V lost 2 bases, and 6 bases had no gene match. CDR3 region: CASSFGQGENNSPLHF. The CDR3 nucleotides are TGTGCCAGCAGCTTCGGACAGGGTGAGAATAATTCACCCCTCCACTTT.

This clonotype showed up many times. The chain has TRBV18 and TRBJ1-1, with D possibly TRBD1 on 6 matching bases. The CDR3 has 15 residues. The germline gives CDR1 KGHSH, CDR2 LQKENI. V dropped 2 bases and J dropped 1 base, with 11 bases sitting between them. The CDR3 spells CASSPSVQGNTEAFF. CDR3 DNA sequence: TGTGCCAGCTCACCATCCGTACAGGGGAACACTGAAGCTTTCTTT.

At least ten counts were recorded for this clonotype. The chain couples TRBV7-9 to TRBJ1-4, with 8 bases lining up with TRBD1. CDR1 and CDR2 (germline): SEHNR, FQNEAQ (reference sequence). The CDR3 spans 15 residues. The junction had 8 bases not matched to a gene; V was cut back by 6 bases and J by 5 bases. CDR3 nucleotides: TGTGCCAGCAGTCCTCAGGGGGCGAGAAATGAAAAACTGTTTTTT. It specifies CASSPQGARNEKLFF.

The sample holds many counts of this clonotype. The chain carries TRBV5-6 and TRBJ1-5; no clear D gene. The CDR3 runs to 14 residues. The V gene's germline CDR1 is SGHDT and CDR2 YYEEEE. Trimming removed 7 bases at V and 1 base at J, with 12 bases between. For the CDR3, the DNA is TGTGCCAGCCAGTCGCGGAGGAGCAATCAGCCCCAGCATTTT. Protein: CASQSRRSNQPQHF.